The clone carrying this TCR beta chain has just one count. These data originate in a study of cytomegalovirus exposure and HLA in healthy donors. At the level of the study: Most genotyped donors, roughly 80% of fewer than 400, had Caucasian-associated genetic ancestry.

The V and J ends lost 4 bases and 2 bases respectively, with 14 bases between them. Germline V gene lookup returns CDR1 SGHRS and CDR2 YFSETQ. CDR3 length equals 15 residues. The PCR ran on 60 Vbeta and 13 Jbeta primers. Profiling relied on immunoSEQ multiplex PCR, and the TCRdb table lists in-frame clones only, not all of them. The sample holds some 77,000 clones, roughly 85% seen once. The V and J genes are TRBV5-1 and TRBJ2-3; possible D gene TRBD1, 6 bases. Sequencing was done on a sample of PBMCs. The source of this sequence is a man aged 30-40 years in good health and CMV-seronegative. The CDR3 spells CASSRLRTVTDTQYF. The CDR3 DNA is TGCGCCAGCAGCCGACTCAGGACAGTCACAGATACGCAGTATTTT. The full variable domain, in which reference TRBV5-1 and TRBJ2-3 provide the parts outside the CDR3, is KAGVTQTPRYLIKTRGQQVTLSCSPISGHRSVSWYQQTPGQGLQFLFEYFSETQRNKGNFPGRFSGRQFSNSRSEMNVSTLELGDSALYLCASSRLRTVTDTQYFGPGTRLTVL.